These 5 T cell receptor beta chains share one sample of origin, sequenced in a study of OX40 agonist ivuxolimab in advanced cancers. Profiling relied on immunoSEQ multiplex PCR, and the TCRdb table lists in-frame clones only, not all of them. The table includes 50,000 to 80,000 clones, about 86% detected once. Source: CD4+ or CD8+ T cells sorted from blood, taken in a trial of the OX40 agonist ivuxolimab. The receptors stem from an adult with an advanced solid tumor such as melanoma, head and neck, liver or kidney cancer.

This rearrangement joins TRBV21-1 to TRBJ2-7; the table names TRBD2, a call not compared with the DNA. TRBV21-1 is shown as a pseudogene. CDR3 length: 15 residues. The CDR3, as DNA: TGTGCCAGCAGCCCCCTCGGGTTACCCTCCTACGAGCAGTACTTC. Translated: CASSPLGLPSYEQYF.

This CDR3 reads CASSIGVGTGAYEQYF. For the CDR3, the DNA is TGTGCCAGTAGTATAGGAGTGGGGACAGGAGCCTACGAGCAGTACTTC. The J gene is TRBJ2-7, the V gene TRBV19; 8 nucleotides match TRBD1. CDR1 is LNHDA and CDR2 is SQIVND in the germline V gene (reference sequence). This CDR3 spans 16 amino acids. The V and J ends lost 1 base and 2 bases, in that order; junction bases with no gene match: 7.

This clone was picked up one time. The chain has TRBV4-1 and TRBJ1-1, with D possibly TRBD1 on 5 matching bases. The CDR3 has 15 residues. Trimming removed 2 bases at V and 6 bases at J, with 16 bases between. Germline loops: CDR1 MGHRA, CDR2 YSYEKL. The CDR3 DNA sequence: TGCGCCAGCAGCCAAAGGGGCAGGGAGGTTGCTGAAGCTTTCTTT. This encodes CASSQRGREVAEAFF.

V and J are TRBV28 and TRBJ2-5; TRBD2 aligns across 7 bases. V lost 5 bases to trimming and J lost 3 bases; unmatched junction nucleotides: 6. The CDR3 is 14 residues long. Germline V gene lookup returns CDR1 MDHEN and CDR2 SYDVKM. CDR3 in DNA: TGTGCCAGCAGTGATCTAGCGGTTAAAGAGACCCAGTACTTC. It is translated as CASSDLAVKETQYF.

This clone was seen a single time. The rearrangement links TRBV25-1 to TRBJ2-1; tentative D call: TRBD1 (6 bases). Germline loops: CDR1 MGHDK, CDR2 SYGVNS. With 2 bases removed from V and 0 bases from J, the gap between germline ends came to 14 bases. The CDR3 has 17 amino acids. In DNA form, the CDR3 reads TGTGCCAGCAGTGAACCCAGACAGGACACCTCCTACAATGAGCAGTTCTTC. This encodes CASSEPRQDTSYNEQFF. Using reference TRBV25-1 and TRBJ2-1 for the parts outside the CDR3, the full variable domain is EADIYQTPRYLVIGTGKKITLECSQTMGHDKMYWYQQDPGMELHLIHYSYGVNSTEKGDLSSESTVSRIRTEHFPLTLESARPSHTSQYLCASSEPRQDTSYNEQFFGPGTRLTVL.